This T cell receptor (beta chain) is from a study of post-analysis software for immune sequencing data. The study's findings and limits: Patients carried five TRBV segments more frequently than controls did, and TRBV5-6, TRBV5-1 and TRBV20-1 were among them.

The sample holds a few counts of this clonotype. Its antigen is not identified. The CDR3 runs to 16 residues. V shed 6 bases, J shed 1 base, and the junction held 12 bases outside the gene matches. The germline V gene has CDR1 SQVTM and CDR2 ANQGSEA. Prepared libraries of TCR beta cDNA carried unique molecular identifiers. Using its own MiXCR run on the PCR reads, TCRdb lists one record per CDR3 protein. Of approximately 730,000 distinct CDR3 sequences in the sample, 40% to 55% were seen once. The clonotype originates from a girl aged 5-17 years with multiple sclerosis. The sample taken for sequencing was blood. The V call is TRBV29-1, the J call TRBJ2-3; 8 bases line up with TRBD1. The CDR3 DNA sequence: TGCAGCGTAATCAAAGGACAGGGCCCAGGCACAGATACGCAGTATTTT. It encodes CSVIKGQGPGTDTQYF.